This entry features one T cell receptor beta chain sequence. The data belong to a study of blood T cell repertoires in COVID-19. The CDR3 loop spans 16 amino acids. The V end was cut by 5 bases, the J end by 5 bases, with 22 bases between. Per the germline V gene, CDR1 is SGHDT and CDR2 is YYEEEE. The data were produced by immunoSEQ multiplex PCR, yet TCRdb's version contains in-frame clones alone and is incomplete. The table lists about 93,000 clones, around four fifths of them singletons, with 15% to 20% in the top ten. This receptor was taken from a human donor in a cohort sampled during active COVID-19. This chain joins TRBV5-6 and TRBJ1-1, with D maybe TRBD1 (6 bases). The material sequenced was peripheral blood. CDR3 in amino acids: CASSSTGTVRTTEAFF. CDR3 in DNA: TGTGCCAGCAGTTCCACAGGGACGGTTAGAACAACTGAAGCTTTCTTT.